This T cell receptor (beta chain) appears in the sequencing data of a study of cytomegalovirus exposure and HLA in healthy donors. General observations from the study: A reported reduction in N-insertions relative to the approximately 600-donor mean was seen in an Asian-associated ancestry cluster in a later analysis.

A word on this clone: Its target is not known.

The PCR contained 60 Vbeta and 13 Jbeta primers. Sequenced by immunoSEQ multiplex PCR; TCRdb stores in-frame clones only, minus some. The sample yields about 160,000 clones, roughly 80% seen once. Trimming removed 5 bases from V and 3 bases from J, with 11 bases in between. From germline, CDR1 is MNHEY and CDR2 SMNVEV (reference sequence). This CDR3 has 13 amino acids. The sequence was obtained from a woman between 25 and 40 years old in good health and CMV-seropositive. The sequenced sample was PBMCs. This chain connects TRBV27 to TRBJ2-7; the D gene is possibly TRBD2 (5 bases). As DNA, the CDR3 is TGTGCCAGCAGTCCCGGGGTAGGCTACGAGCAGTACTTC. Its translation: CASSPGVGYEQYF.